This TCR beta chain was sequenced during a study of blood T cell repertoires in COVID-19. Germline V gene lookup returns CDR1 MNHEY and CDR2 SVGAGI. The CDR3 consists of 12 residues. Deletions cut 4 bases from V and 5 bases from J, with 8 bases between. A word on this clone: Other DNA variants within this sample encode the same CDR3.

The table came from immunoSEQ multiplex PCR; TCRdb's copy has only in-frame clones and leaves some out. The profile covers approximately 350,000 clones, with roughly nine tenths appearing a single time and more than 0.95% taken by the ten largest. The rearrangement uses TRBV6-5 and TRBJ1-1; D is undetermined. The sample was peripheral blood. The TCR originated in a man aged 40-55 years with acute or convalescent COVID-19. The CDR3 region has the DNA TGTGCCAGCAGTTCGGGCGGGACTGAAGCTTTCTTT. Its translation: CASSSGGTEAFF.